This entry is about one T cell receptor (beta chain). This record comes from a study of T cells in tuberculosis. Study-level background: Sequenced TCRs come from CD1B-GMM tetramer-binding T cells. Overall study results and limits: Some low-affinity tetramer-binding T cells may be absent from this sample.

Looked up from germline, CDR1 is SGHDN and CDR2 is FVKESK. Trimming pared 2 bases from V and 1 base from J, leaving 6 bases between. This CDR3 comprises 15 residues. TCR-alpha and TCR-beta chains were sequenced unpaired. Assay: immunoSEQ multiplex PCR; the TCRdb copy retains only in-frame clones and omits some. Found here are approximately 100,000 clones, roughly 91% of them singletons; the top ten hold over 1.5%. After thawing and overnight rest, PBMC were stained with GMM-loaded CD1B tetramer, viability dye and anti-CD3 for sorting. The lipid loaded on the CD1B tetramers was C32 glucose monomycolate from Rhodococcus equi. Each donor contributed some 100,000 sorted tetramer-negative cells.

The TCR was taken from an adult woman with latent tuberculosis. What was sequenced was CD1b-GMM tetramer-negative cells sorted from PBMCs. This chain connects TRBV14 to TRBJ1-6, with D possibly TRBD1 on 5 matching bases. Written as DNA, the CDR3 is TGTGCCAGCAGCCAACGGGGGTCCTATAATTCACCCCTCCACTTT. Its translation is CASSQRGSYNSPLHF.